The T cell receptor (beta chain) described here comes from a study of T cell repertoires in cytomegalovirus infection. TCRdb independently ran MiXCR on the reads; one entry per CDR3 protein. Counted here are about 230,000 distinct CDR3 sequences, about 23% occurring once; the ten biggest clones make up roughly 18%. This clonotype has a count of ten or more. Sequenced material: CD8+ T cells from PBMCs. The source is a human donor in good health (CMV status not recorded). Some clones in this sample may be carry-over from other donors' samples.

DNA of the CDR3: TGCGCCAGCAGCTCGCCCCCCTACGAGCAGTACTTC. Protein sequence: CASSSPPYEQYF. This chain connects TRBV4-1 to TRBJ2-7; D is undetermined. V lost 5 bases and J lost 2, with 7 bases in between. Germline assignment: CDR1 MGHRA and CDR2 YSYEKL. CDR3 length: 12 amino acids.